The entry below gives a single T cell receptor beta chain sequence along with its context. Donors were grouped by their self-reported clinical history. The ends lost 2 bases at V and 7 bases at J; junction bases unmatched: 6. The germline CDR1 and CDR2 sequences are PRHDT and FYEKMQ (reference sequence). The CDR3 loop spans 15 amino acids. The assay was immunoSEQ multiplex PCR, and TCRdb's table has in-frame clones only and misses some. The repertoire holds about 250,000 clones, around 89% seen once, with around 2% in the top ten. The data are from a study of blood T cell repertoires in COVID-19. On the study more broadly: Collection of acute and convalescent COVID-19 samples took place in the United States, Italy and Spain.

V is TRBV13 and J is TRBJ2-7; 12 nucleotides agree with TRBD1. The TCR originated in a woman between 18 and 30 years old who had recovered from COVID-19. The sequencing input was PBMCs or T cells enriched from blood (not recorded which). The CDR3 nucleotides are TGTGCCAGCAGCTTACCGGGACAGGGGGCTCGAGAGCAGTACTTC. Encoded protein: CASSLPGQGAREQYF.